Each of the 21 T cell receptor beta chains below was sequenced from the same sample in a study of PD-L1 blockade in urothelial cancer. The time point is: peripheral blood 6 weeks after treatment start. TCRdb keeps only in-frame clones here, not all; method: immunoSEQ multiplex PCR. Among more than 90,000 clones listed, around 78% were seen once. Sample: PBMCs, taken around atezolizumab (anti-PD-L1) treatment. These receptor sequences come from a man between 70 and 80 years old with urothelial cancer.

The DNA for the CDR3 is TGTGCCAGCAGCTTTCCGGGCAGGGTTAATGGCTACACCTTC. Translation gives CASSFPGRVNGYTF. V usage is TRBV7-8 and J usage is TRBJ1-2; D perhaps matches TRBD1 (5 bases). Germline-derived CDR1 and CDR2 are SGHVS and FQNEAQ. The CDR3 loop spans 14 amino acids. V was clipped by 3 bases and J by 6 bases, with 14 bases between them.

This clone has more than one count but fewer than ten. The J gene is TRBJ2-1, the V gene TRBV19; a weak D match, TRBD1 (5 bases). Per germline, CDR1 LNHDA and CDR2 SQIVND (reference sequence). The CDR3 length is 14 residues. Deletions cut 0 bases from V and 7 bases from J, with 10 bases between. The CDR3 region is CASSIDRAKNEQFF. The DNA for the CDR3 is TGTGCCAGTAGTATAGACAGGGCGAAGAATGAGCAGTTCTTC.

This chain uses TRBV7-9 with TRBJ2-1, with TRBD2 matching 13 bases. Per germline, CDR1 SEHNR and CDR2 FQNEAQ (reference sequence). V trimming: 1 base; J trimming: 7 bases; junction bases outside the gene matches: 7. The CDR3 consists of 17 residues. The CDR3 coding sequence is TGTGCCAGCAGCTTAGGGACTAGCGGGAGTTCGGATAATGAGCAGTTCTTC. The encoded protein is CASSLGTSGSSDNEQFF.

The chain recombines TRBV5-4 with TRBJ2-1, with 10 bases that match TRBD2. The CDR3 sequence is 14 residues long. Germline V gene lookup returns CDR1 SGHNT and CDR2 YYREEE (reference sequence). With V trimmed by 4 bases and J by 5 bases, 3 bases remained unmatched. This chain's CDR3 is CASSLSGRDNEQFF. CDR3 bases: TGTGCCAGCAGCCTAAGCGGGAGGGACAATGAGCAGTTCTTC.

V gene TRBV19 combines with J gene TRBJ1-5; 7 nucleotides match TRBD1. Germline V lookup: CDR1 LNHDA, CDR2 SQIVND (reference sequence). V lost 4 bases and J lost 5; bases outside the gene matches: 8. The CDR3 has 15 residues. The CDR3: CASSTPGRGDQPQHF. In DNA form, the CDR3 reads TGTGCCAGTAGTACCCCCGGCAGGGGGGATCAGCCCCAGCATTTT.

In its sample, this clone was seen a few times. The genes are TRBV9 and TRBJ2-2; 8 nucleotides line up with TRBD1. The CDR3 spans 16 residues. J gave up 1 base and V 2 bases, and 4 bases lay outside the gene matches. Germline assignment: CDR1 SGDLS and CDR2 YYNGEE. The CDR3 loop reads CASSVAGGGNTGELFF. CDR3 in DNA: TGTGCCAGCAGCGTTGCAGGGGGCGGGAACACCGGGGAGCTGTTTTTT.

V usage is TRBV5-4 and J usage is TRBJ2-3, with TRBD2 identical over 13 bases. CDR3 length: 16 amino acids. The J segment lost 0 bases and the V segment lost 3 bases, leaving 1 base of the junction unmatched. The germline gives CDR1 SGHNT, CDR2 YYREEE (reference sequence). The CDR3 DNA is TGTGCCAGCAGCTGGACTAGCGGGAGTAGCACAGATACGCAGTATTTT. Translation gives CASSWTSGSSTDTQYF.

This chain connects TRBV7-9 to TRBJ1-2; tentative D call: TRBD1 (6 bases). The CDR3 has 16 residues. Trimming took 1 base from V and 8 from J, leaving 20 bases between them. Germline CDR1 and CDR2: SEHNR and FQNEAQ (reference sequence). The CDR3 reads CASSLVSYRVPEGYTF. Written as DNA, the CDR3 is TGTGCCAGCAGCTTAGTTTCGTACAGGGTCCCTGAGGGCTACACCTTC.

This clone was detected a few times. The chain recombines TRBV4-1 with TRBJ1-6; 8 bases map to TRBD1. V dropped 0 bases and J dropped 5; count of bases not matched to a gene: 3. CDR3 length: 16 residues. The germline V gene encodes CDR1 MGHRA and CDR2 YSYEKL. The CDR3 reads CASSQDSGGNNSPLHF. In DNA, the CDR3 is TGCGCCAGCAGCCAAGATTCAGGGGGCAATAATTCACCCCTCCACTTT.

On this clone itself: The junction departs from germline at one end; a sequencing error may be responsible. The rearrangement links TRBV2 to TRBJ2-7; 10 bases are shared with TRBD1. The CDR3 consists of 15 residues. Germline CDR1 and CDR2: SNHLY and FYNNEI. The CDR3 reads CASGEGTGVSYEQYF. The CDR3, as DNA: TGTGCCAGCGGTGAAGGGACAGGGGTTTCCTACGAGCAGTACTTC. Variable domain in full (rest from reference TRBV2 and TRBJ2-7): EPEVTQTPSHQVTQMGQEVILRCVPISNHLYFYWYRQILGQKVEFLVSFYNNEISEKSEIFDDQFSVERPDGSNFTLKIRSTKLEDSAMYFCASGEGTGVSYEQYFGPGTRLTVT.

The J gene is TRBJ1-1, the V gene TRBV15; D is possibly TRBD1 (6 bases). Germline V lookup: CDR1 LNHNV, CDR2 YYDKDF (reference sequence). The V and J ends lost 8 bases and 1 base respectively, with 17 bases between them. CDR3 length equals 15 residues. CDR3 DNA sequence: TGTGCCACCGGCGATTATGGGGGCAAGAACACTGAAGCTTTCTTT. This sequence encodes CATGDYGGKNTEAFF.

V gene TRBV9 combines with J gene TRBJ2-3; the match to TRBD1 covers 7 bases. The CDR3 is made up of 15 amino acids. Germline V lookup: CDR1 SGDLS, CDR2 YYNGEE. With V trimmed by 4 bases and J by 2 bases, 7 bases remained unmatched. The CDR3 nucleotides read TGTGCCAGCAGCACCCGGGACAGCCACACAGATACGCAGTATTTT. Translating gives CASSTRDSHTDTQYF.

The V gene is TRBV7-9, the J gene TRBJ1-5; possible D gene TRBD1, 5 bases. Germline lookup yields CDR1 SEHNR and CDR2 FQNEAQ (reference sequence). This CDR3 has 14 residues. Deletions cut 3 bases from V and 4 bases from J, with 10 bases between. In DNA, the CDR3 is TGTGCCAGCAGCTTTGGAGGGGTTAATCAGCCCCAGCATTTT. Translation gives CASSFGGVNQPQHF.

The chain carries TRBV18 and TRBJ2-3; the match to TRBD1 covers 8 bases. The V and J ends lost 3 bases and 2 bases, in that order; junction bases with no gene match: 7. Germline loops: CDR1 KGHSH, CDR2 LQKENI. The length of the CDR3 is 16 residues. The CDR3 region has the DNA TGTGCCAGCTCACCCCGGACAGGGAGGACCACAGATACGCAGTATTTT. It encodes CASSPRTGRTTDTQYF.

The V gene is TRBV6-5, the J gene TRBJ2-7; possibly TRBD2 for D (6 bases). Germline lookup yields CDR1 MNHEY and CDR2 SVGAGI. The CDR3 length is 16 residues. The ends were cut back, 0 bases at V and 4 bases at J, with 16 bases in the middle. CDR3 amino acids: CASSYSGGHLSYEQYF. In DNA form, the CDR3 reads TGTGCCAGCAGTTACTCCGGGGGTCACCTCTCTTACGAGCAGTACTTC.

V and J are TRBV7-2 and TRBJ2-7; 8 positions agree with TRBD2. Germline CDR1 SGHTA, CDR2 FQGNSA. After removal of 1 base from V and 3 bases from J, the junction contained 5 bases not matched to a gene. This CDR3 spans 15 amino acids. In nucleotides, the CDR3 is TGTGCCAGCAGCTTAGATAGGACTAGCCTCTACGAGCAGTACTTC. Its translation is CASSLDRTSLYEQYF.

The V gene is TRBV5-4, the J gene TRBJ1-4; D is unresolved. Trimming cost V 0 bases and J 8 bases, with 5 bases left between them. The V gene's germline CDR1 is SGHNT and CDR2 YYREEE (reference sequence). The CDR3 runs to 12 residues. The CDR3 region is CASSLDGEKLFF. The CDR3 region has the DNA TGTGCCAGCAGCTTGGACGGGGAAAAACTGTTTTTT.

This clone was counted a single time. The chain couples TRBV5-1 to TRBJ1-3; D is perhaps TRBD1 (5 bases). V was shortened by 3 bases and J by 0 bases, with 13 bases between the two germline ends. The CDR3 loop spans 16 amino acids. From germline, CDR1 is SGHRS and CDR2 YFSETQ. This CDR3 reads CASSSTDSSSGNTIYF. CDR3 bases: TGCGCCAGCAGCTCTACTGACAGTTCCTCTGGAAACACCATATATTTT.

This chain links TRBV19 with TRBJ2-4; the match to TRBD2 covers 7 bases. Germline V gene lookup returns CDR1 LNHDA and CDR2 SQIVND (reference sequence). The CDR3 runs to 16 residues. With 1 base clipped from V and 1 base from J, the junction kept 4 bases outside the gene matches. In nucleotides, the CDR3 is TGTGCCAGTAGTATAGGGCTGGGGGGGGCCAAAAACATTCAGTACTTC. Translating gives CASSIGLGGAKNIQYF.

J is TRBJ2-5 and V is TRBV7-2; 12 bases line up with TRBD2. V dropped 5 bases and J dropped 5; count of bases not matched to a gene: 12. Germline CDR1 is SGHTA and CDR2 is FQGNSA. The CDR3 consists of 17 residues. DNA of the CDR3: TGTGCCAGCAGCCCACAACTAGCGGGAGGAGGGGGCGAGACCCAGTACTTC. Residues: CASSPQLAGGGGETQYF. Variable domain in full (rest from reference TRBV7-2 and TRBJ2-5): GAGVSQSPSNKVTEKGKDVELRCDPISGHTALYWYRQSLGQGLEFLIYFQGNSAPDKSGLPSDRFSAERTGGSVSTLTIQRTQQEDSAVYLCASSPQLAGGGGETQYFGPGTRLLVL.

CDR3 amino acids: CASSQNRGNTEAFF. CDR3 nucleotide sequence: TGTGCCAGCAGCCAAAACAGGGGGAACACTGAAGCTTTCTTT. The chain carries TRBV7-2 and TRBJ1-1; TRBD1 matches 7 bases. From germline, CDR1 is SGHTA and CDR2 FQGNSA. J was trimmed by 1 base and V by 5 bases; bases with no gene match: 4. This CDR3 spans 14 amino acids.